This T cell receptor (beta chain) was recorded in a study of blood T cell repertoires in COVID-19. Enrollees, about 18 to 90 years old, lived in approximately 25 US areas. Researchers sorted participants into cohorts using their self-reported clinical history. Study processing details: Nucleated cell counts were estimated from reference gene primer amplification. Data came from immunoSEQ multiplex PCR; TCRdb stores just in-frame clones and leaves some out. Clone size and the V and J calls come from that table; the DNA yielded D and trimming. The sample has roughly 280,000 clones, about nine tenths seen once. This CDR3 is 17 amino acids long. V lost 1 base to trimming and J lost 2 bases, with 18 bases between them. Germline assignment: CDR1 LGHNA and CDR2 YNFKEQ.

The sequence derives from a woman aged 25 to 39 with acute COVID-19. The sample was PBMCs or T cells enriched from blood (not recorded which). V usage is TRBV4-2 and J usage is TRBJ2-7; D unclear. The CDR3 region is CASSQGVYRGPTYEQYF. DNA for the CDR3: TGTGCCAGCAGCCAAGGGGTTTACCGAGGCCCGACCTACGAGCAGTACTTC.